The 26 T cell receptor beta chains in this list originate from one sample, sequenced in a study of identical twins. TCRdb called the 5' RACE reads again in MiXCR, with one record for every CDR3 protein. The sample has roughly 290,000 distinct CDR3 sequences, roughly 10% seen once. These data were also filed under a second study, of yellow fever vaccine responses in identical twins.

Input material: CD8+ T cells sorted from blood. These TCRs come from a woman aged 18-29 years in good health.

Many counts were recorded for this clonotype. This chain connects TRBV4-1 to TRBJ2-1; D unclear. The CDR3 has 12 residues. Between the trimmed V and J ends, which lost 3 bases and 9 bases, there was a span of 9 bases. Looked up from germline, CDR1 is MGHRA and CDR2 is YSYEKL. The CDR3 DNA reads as TGCGCCAGCAGCCACCCTTTCAGTGAGCAGTTCTTC. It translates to CASSHPFSEQFF.

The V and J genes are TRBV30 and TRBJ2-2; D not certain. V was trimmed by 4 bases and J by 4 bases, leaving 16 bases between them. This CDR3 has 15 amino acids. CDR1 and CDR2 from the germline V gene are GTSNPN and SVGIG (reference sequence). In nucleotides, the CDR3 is TGTGCCTGGACAATCAGTGACCGAGGCACCGGGGAGCTGTTTTTT. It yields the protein CAWTISDRGTGELFF.

CDR3 nucleotides: TGTGCCAGCAGCCCCCATTTACGGGACATACTAGCGGGAGGCGACTACGAGCAGTACTTC. Translation gives CASSPHLRDILAGGDYEQYF. This chain connects TRBV7-8 to TRBJ2-7, with 12 bases matching TRBD2. This CDR3 region has 20 residues. Germline V gene sequence: CDR1 SGHVS, CDR2 FQNEAQ. V was pared by 5 bases and J by 3 bases, with 20 bases of the junction left unmatched.

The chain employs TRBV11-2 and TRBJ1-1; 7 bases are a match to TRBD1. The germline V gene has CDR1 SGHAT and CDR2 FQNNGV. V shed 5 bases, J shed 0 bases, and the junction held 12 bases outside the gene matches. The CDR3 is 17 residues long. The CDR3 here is CASSPTPTGQLNTEAFF. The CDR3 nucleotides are TGTGCCAGCAGCCCCACCCCAACGGGACAGCTGAACACTGAAGCTTTCTTT.

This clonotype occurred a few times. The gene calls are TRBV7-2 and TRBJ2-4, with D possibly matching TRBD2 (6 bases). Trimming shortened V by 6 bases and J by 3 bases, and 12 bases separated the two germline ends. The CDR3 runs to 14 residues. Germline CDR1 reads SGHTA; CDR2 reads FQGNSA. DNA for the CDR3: TGTGCCAGCAGTGGGAGGAGGAACAAAAACATTCAGTACTTC. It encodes CASSGRRNKNIQYF.

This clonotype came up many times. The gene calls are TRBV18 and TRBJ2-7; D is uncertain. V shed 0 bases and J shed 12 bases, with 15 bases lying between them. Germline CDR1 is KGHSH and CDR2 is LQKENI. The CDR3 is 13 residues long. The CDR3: CASSPPKKGFTYF. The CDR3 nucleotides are TGTGCCAGCTCACCACCTAAGAAGGGATTCACGTACTTC.

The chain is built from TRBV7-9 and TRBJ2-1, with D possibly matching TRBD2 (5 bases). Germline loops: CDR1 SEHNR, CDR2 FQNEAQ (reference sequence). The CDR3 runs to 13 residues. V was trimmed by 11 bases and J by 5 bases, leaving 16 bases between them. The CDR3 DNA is TGTGCCTCCCGAGAGGGCAGCCACAATGAGCAGTTCTTC. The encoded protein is CASREGSHNEQFF.

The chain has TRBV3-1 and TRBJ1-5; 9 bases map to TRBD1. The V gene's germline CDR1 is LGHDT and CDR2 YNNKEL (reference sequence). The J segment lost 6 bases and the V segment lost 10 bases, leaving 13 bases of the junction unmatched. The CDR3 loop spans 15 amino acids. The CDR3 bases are TGTGCCACCACCCACCGGGACAGGGTGGGTCAGCCCCAGCATTTT. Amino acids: CATTHRDRVGQPQHF.

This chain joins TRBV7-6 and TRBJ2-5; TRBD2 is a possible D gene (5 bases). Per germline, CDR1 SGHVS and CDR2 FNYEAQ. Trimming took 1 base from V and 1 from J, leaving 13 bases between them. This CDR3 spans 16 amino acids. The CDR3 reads CASSLGLPEAQETQYF. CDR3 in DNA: TGTGCCAGCAGCTTAGGTCTACCGGAGGCCCAAGAGACCCAGTACTTC.

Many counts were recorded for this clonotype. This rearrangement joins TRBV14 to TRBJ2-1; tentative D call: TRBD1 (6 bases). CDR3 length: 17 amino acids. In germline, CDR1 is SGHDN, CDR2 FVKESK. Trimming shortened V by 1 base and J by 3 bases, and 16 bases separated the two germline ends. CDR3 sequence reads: CASSQVAGESDYNEQFF. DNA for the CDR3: TGTGCCAGCAGCCAAGTTGCAGGGGAGTCTGACTACAATGAGCAGTTCTTC. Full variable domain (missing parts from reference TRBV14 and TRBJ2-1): EAGVTQFPSHSVIEKGQTVTLRCDPISGHDNLYWYRRVMGKEIKFLLHFVKESKQDESGMPNNRFLAERTGGTYSTLKVQPAELEDSGVYFCASSQVAGESDYNEQFFGPGTRLTVL.

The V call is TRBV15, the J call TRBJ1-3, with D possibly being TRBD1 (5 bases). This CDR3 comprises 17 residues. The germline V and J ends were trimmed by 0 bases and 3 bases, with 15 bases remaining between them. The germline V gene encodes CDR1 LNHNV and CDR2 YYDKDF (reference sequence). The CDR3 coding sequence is TGTGCCACCAGCAGAGACCGTCGACAGAGCTATGGAAACACCATATATTTT. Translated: CATSRDRRQSYGNTIYF.

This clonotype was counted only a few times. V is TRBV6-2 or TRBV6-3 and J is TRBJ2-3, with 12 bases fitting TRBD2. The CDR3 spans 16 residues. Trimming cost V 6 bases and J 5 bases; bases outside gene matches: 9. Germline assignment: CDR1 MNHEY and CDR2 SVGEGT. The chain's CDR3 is CASSPRTSGTQDTQYF. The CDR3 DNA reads TGTGCCAGCAGCCCAAGGACTAGCGGGACCCAAGATACGCAGTATTTT.

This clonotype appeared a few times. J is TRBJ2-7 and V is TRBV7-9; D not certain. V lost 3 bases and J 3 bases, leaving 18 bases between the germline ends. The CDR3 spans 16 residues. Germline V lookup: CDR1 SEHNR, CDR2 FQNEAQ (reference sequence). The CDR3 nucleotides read TGTGCCAGCAGCTTCACAGATGGTAGGGCGAACTACGAGCAGTACTTC. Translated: CASSFTDGRANYEQYF.

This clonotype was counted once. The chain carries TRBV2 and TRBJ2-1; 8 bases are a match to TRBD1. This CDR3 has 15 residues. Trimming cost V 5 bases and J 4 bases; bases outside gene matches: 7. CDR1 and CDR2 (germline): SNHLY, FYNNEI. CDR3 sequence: CASSKGQGRYNEQFF. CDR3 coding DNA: TGTGCCAGCAGTAAAGGACAGGGTCGGTACAATGAGCAGTTCTTC.

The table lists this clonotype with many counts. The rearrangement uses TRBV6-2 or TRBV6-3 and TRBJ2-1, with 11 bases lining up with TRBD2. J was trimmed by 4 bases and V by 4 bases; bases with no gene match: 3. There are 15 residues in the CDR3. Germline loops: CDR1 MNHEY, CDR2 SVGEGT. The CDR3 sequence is CASSSGTSGYNEQFF. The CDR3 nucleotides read TGTGCCAGCAGTTCCGGGACTAGCGGTTACAATGAGCAGTTCTTC.

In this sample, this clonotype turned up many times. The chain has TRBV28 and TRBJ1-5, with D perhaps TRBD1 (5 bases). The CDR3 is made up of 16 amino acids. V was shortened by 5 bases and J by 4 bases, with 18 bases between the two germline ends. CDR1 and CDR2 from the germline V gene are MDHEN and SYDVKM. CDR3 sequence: CASSGGRDGRNQPQHF. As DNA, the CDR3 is TGTGCCAGCAGTGGCGGCCGGGACGGCCGGAATCAGCCCCAGCATTTT.

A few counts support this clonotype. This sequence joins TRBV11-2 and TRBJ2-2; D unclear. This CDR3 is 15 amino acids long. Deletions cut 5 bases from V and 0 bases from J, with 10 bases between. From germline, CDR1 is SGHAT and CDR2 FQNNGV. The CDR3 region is CASSDDTTNTGELFF. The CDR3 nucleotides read TGTGCCAGCAGCGATGACACCACGAACACCGGGGAGCTGTTTTTT.

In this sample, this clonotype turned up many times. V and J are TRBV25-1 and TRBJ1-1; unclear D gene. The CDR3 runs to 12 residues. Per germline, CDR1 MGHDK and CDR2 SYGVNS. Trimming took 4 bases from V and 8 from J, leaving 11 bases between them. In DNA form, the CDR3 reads TGTGCCAGCAGTGGGGCGTATTTGGAAGCTTTCTTT. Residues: CASSGAYLEAFF.

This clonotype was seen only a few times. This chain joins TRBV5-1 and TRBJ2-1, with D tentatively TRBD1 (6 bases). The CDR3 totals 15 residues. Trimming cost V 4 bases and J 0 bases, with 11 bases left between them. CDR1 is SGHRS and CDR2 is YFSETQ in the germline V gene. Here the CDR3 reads CASSGGQSSYNEQFF. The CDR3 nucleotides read TGCGCCAGCAGCGGCGGACAGAGCTCCTACAATGAGCAGTTCTTC.

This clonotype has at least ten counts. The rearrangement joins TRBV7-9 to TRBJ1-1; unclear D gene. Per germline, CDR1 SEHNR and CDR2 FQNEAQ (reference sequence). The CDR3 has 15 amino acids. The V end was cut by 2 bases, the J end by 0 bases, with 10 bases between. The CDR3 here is CASSLLDTMNTEAFF. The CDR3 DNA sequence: TGTGCCAGCAGCTTACTAGACACCATGAACACTGAAGCTTTCTTT.

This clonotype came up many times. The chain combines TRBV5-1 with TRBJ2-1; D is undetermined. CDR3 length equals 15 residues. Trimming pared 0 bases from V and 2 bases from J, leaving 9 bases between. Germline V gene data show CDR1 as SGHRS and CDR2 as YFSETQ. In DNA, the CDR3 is TGCGCCAGCAGCTTGGGCCACCGGGCCTACAATGAGCAGTTCTTC. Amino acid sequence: CASSLGHRAYNEQFF.

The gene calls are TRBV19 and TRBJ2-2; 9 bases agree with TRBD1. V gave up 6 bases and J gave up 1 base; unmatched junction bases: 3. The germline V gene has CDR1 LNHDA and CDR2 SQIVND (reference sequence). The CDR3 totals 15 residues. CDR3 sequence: CASRPDRGNTGELFF. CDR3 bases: TGTGCCAGTAGACCGGACAGGGGGAACACCGGGGAGCTGTTTTTT.

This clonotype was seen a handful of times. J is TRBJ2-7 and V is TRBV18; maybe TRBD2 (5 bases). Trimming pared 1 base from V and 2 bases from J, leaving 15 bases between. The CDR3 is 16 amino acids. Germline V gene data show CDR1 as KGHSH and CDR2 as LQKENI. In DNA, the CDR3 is TGTGCCAGCTCACCACTCGTCGGGAACAAACCCTACGAGCAGTACTTC. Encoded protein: CASSPLVGNKPYEQYF.

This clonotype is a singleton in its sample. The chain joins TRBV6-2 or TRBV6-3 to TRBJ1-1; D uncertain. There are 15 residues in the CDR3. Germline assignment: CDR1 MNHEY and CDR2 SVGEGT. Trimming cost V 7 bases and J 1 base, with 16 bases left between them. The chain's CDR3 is CASTQGRQTNTEAFF. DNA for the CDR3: TGTGCCAGCACTCAAGGGAGGCAGACGAACACTGAAGCTTTCTTT.

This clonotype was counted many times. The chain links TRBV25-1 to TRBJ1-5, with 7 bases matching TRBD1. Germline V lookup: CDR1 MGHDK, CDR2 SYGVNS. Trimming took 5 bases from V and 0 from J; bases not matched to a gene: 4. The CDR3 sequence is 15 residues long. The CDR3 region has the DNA TGTGCCAGCAGTACAGGGGCGAATAGCAATCAGCCCCAGCATTTT. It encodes CASSTGANSNQPQHF.

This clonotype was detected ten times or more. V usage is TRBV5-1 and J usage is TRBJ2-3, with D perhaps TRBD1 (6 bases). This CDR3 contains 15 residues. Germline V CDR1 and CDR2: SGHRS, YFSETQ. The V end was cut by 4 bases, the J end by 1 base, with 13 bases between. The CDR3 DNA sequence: TGCGCCAGCAGCCCCGAGGACAGCCGCACAGATACGCAGTATTTT. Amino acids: CASSPEDSRTDTQYF.